The 13 T cell receptor beta chains below were found in one sample sequenced in a study of blood T cell repertoires in COVID-19 (dated by TCRdb to the early 2020s). Receptor amplification or capture employed the immunoSEQ multiplex PCR assay. What TCRdb holds here is the immuneACCESS table cut down to in-frame rearrangements. Part of the clones is not present; checked against another copy, under half of the missing clones reflect an unresolved V gene, and the others are unexplained. This sample has about 35,000 clones in its table, and 83% of those were observed once. Of the sample, over 3.5% falls within the top ten clones. The sequenced sample consisted of peripheral blood. These TCRs come from a middle-aged man with acute or convalescent COVID-19.

The CDR3 is CASSLRQGGEKLFF. For the CDR3, the DNA is TGTGCCAGCAGCTTAAGACAGGGTGGTGAAAAACTGTTTTTT. The J gene is TRBJ1-4, the V gene TRBV13, with 7 bases matching TRBD1. The junction had 4 bases not matched to a gene; V was cut back by 2 bases and J by 7 bases. CDR3 length: 14 residues. Germline V lookup: CDR1 PRHDT, CDR2 FYEKMQ (reference sequence).

This chain uses TRBV19 with TRBJ1-1, with D perhaps TRBD1 (5 bases). The CDR3 has 9 amino acids. Germline assignment: CDR1 LNHDA and CDR2 SQIVND (reference sequence). CDR3 amino acids: CGGGCVSFF. The CDR3 DNA reads as TGTGGGGGGGGGTGTGTTTCTTTCTTT.

This clone has just one count. V gene TRBV5-1 combines with J gene TRBJ2-1; 16 nucleotides line up with TRBD2. The trim removed 4 bases at V and 5 bases at J, leaving 12 bases unmatched. The CDR3 contains 19 residues. Germline lookup yields CDR1 SGHRS and CDR2 YFSETQ. CDR3 region: CASSTPGLAGGRAHNEQFF. CDR3 DNA sequence: TGCGCCAGCAGCACGCCGGGACTAGCGGGGGGGCGGGCCCACAATGAGCAGTTCTTC.

The chain uses TRBV18 and TRBJ2-5, with D possibly matching TRBD2 (7 bases). CDR3 length equals 14 residues. V lost 1 base to trimming and J lost 2 bases, with 8 bases between them. CDR1 is KGHSH, CDR2 LQKENI, per germline. CDR3 loop: CASSPQGGQETQYF. The DNA of the CDR3 is TGTGCCAGCTCACCACAGGGGGGGCAAGAGACCCAGTACTTC.

V gene TRBV9 combines with J gene TRBJ2-2; a weak D match, TRBD2 (5 bases). The CDR3 runs to 16 residues. The V end lost 0 bases, the J end lost 5 bases, and 14 bases lay between the germline ends. CDR1 is SGDLS and CDR2 is YYNGEE in the germline V gene. The CDR3 coding sequence is TGTGCCAGCAGCGTAGACTCCCCCGGGAATACCGGGGAGCTGTTTTTT. Its protein is CASSVDSPGNTGELFF.

The chain is built from TRBV7-8 and TRBJ2-5; 13 nucleotides agree with TRBD2. Germline V gene lookup returns CDR1 SGHVS and CDR2 FQNEAQ. V shed 5 bases and J 3 bases; nucleotides not matched to a gene: 6. This CDR3 comprises 16 residues. In DNA form, the CDR3 reads TGTGCCAGCAGCCCGACTAGCGGGGGGCCGAAAGAGACCCAGTACTTC. Translation: CASSPTSGGPKETQYF.

V usage is TRBV5-6 and J usage is TRBJ2-2; D gene uncertain. The germline V and J ends were trimmed by 6 bases and 2 bases, with 11 bases remaining between them. Germline CDR1 SGHDT, CDR2 YYEEEE. The CDR3 loop spans 14 amino acids. The CDR3 nucleotides are TGTGCCAGCACCGAGTCCGTTAACACCGGGGAGCTGTTTTTT. It translates to CASTESVNTGELFF.

This clone ranks as medium-sized. The chain combines TRBV2 with TRBJ2-5, with TRBD1 matching over 9 bases. The germline gives CDR1 SNHLY, CDR2 FYNNEI. The CDR3 loop spans 14 amino acids. After removal of 5 bases from V and 5 bases from J, the junction contained 6 bases not matched to a gene. In DNA form, the CDR3 reads TGTGCCAGCAGTACAGGGGGCATGATTGAGACCCAGTACTTC. Its translation is CASSTGGMIETQYF.

The CDR3: CASSIDTGQGLRGYTF. The CDR3 DNA sequence: TGTGCCAGTAGTATAGATACTGGACAGGGTTTACGAGGCTACACCTTC. The V gene is TRBV19, the J gene TRBJ1-2; 8 bases are shared with TRBD1. Germline CDR1 is LNHDA and CDR2 is SQIVND (reference sequence). V was pared by 0 bases and J by 8 bases, with 11 bases of the junction left unmatched. There are 16 residues in the CDR3.

This clone was detected a few times. The V and J genes are TRBV6-5 and TRBJ1-5; D remains ambiguous. This CDR3 comprises 13 residues. Germline CDR1 is MNHEY and CDR2 is SVGAGI. The V end was cut by 5 bases, the J end by 6 bases, with 11 bases between. The CDR3 coding sequence is TGTGCCAGCAGTCCGGAACGAGGTCAGCCCCAGCATTTT. Translation: CASSPERGQPQHF.

The rearrangement uses TRBV7-2 and TRBJ2-1, with D perhaps matching TRBD2 (5 bases). Trimming cost V 5 bases and J 0 bases, with 17 bases left between them. Germline CDR1 and CDR2: SGHTA and FQGNSA. This CDR3 spans 17 amino acids. The CDR3 sequence is CASSRRLARSSYNEQFF. CDR3 nucleotide sequence: TGTGCCAGCAGCCGGAGGTTGGCCCGGAGCTCCTACAATGAGCAGTTCTTC.

The V and J genes are TRBV5-8 and TRBJ1-5, with a possible D match to TRBD1 (5 bases). V was trimmed by 1 base and J by 4 bases, leaving 9 bases between them. This CDR3 is built from 14 residues. Germline V gene sequence: CDR1 SGHTS, CDR2 YDEGEE. The CDR3: CASSLLTVNQPQHF. The CDR3 nucleotides read TGTGCCAGCAGCTTGTTGACAGTTAATCAGCCCCAGCATTTT.

V usage is TRBV7-3 and J usage is TRBJ2-5; the match to TRBD2 covers 8 bases. CDR1 SGHTA and CDR2 FQGTGA come from the germline V gene. The CDR3 runs 15 residues. V lost 1 base, J lost 5 bases, and 6 bases stayed unmatched. The CDR3 sequence: CASSLIGSGMETQYF. The DNA for the CDR3 is TGTGCCAGCAGCTTAATAGGTAGCGGGATGGAGACCCAGTACTTC.